In this sample, the clone carrying this T cell receptor beta chain turned up a few times. The antigen remains unidentified. MiXCR was run by TCRdb on the 5' RACE reads, yielding one entry per CDR3 protein. In the table there are roughly 110,000 distinct CDR3 sequences, over 10% of which are singletons. The source of the sample is a study of T-cell memory formation after mild COVID-19. General study results and limits: CD4/CD8 balance held among clones contracting day 15 to 85, and later expanders leaned CD4+. Among CD4+ contracting clones, most were CM and EM, and CD8+ ones EMRA.

Germline V gene data show CDR1 as SNHLY and CDR2 as FYNNEI. CDR3 size: 15 residues. The V end was cut by 6 bases, the J end by 0 bases, with 14 bases between. This clonotype was obtained from an adult woman who had mild COVID-19 (a few samples of this study predate the infection). Cell type and time point are not known. The chain carries TRBV2 and TRBJ1-1; D is unclear. Sequencing input: PBMCs or a T cell subset sorted from them (not recorded which). CDR3 in DNA: TGTGCCAGCAGCCACGACCTAGACTTGAACACTGAAGCTTTCTTT. Translating it yields CASSHDLDLNTEAFF.